These 26 T cell receptor beta chains were all obtained from the same sample, sequenced in a study of CD8+ T cells in alopecia areata. In each case, RNA was isolated and then reverse transcribed into cDNA as the sequencing template. Libraries were prepared by immunoSEQ multiplex PCR; TCRdb keeps only in-frame clonotypes and omits some of them. Of around 270,000 clones listed, about three fifths were seen once; the top ten hold around 1.8%. The treatment denotes: oral pan-JAK inhibitor, 5-10 mg twice daily. The starting material was CD4+ T cells sorted from blood, obtained at week 24, from a patient treated with tofacitinib. The source is a human donor with alopecia areata.

The chain links TRBV29-1 to TRBJ1-2; a weak D match, TRBD1 (5 bases). V lost 5 bases and J 3 bases, leaving 10 bases between the germline ends. The CDR3 extends over 12 amino acids. CDR1 is SQVTM and CDR2 is ANQGSEA in the germline V gene. For the CDR3, the DNA is TGCAGCGTTTCTGGCAGGGACTATGGCTACACCTTC. Translating it yields CSVSGRDYGYTF. The full variable domain, with the rest looked up from reference TRBV29-1 and TRBJ1-2, is SAVISQKPSRDICQRGTSLTIQCQVDSQVTMMFWYRQQPGQSLTLIATANQGSEATYESGFVIDKFPISRPNLTFSTLTVSNMSPEDSSIYLCSVSGRDYGYTFGSGTRLTVV.

This clone was detected only a few times. V is TRBV10-3 and J is TRBJ1-2; D ambiguous. Germline CDR1 and CDR2: ENHRY and SYGVKD. Trimming pared 3 bases from V and 2 bases from J, leaving 22 bases between. CDR3 size: 18 residues. The DNA of the CDR3 is TGTGCCATCAGTGAAGTCCTGAGATTCGGAGGGAAGAACTATGGCTACACCTTC. Translating gives CAISEVLRFGGKNYGYTF.

There are a few counts of this clone. The chain is built from TRBV2 and TRBJ2-7, with D unclear. The CDR3 loop spans 11 amino acids. Germline V CDR1 and CDR2: SNHLY, FYNNEI. The ends were cut back, 6 bases at V and 1 base at J, with 4 bases in the middle. CDR3 region: CASRQSYEQYF. CDR3 in DNA: TGTGCCAGCAGGCAGTCCTACGAGCAGTACTTC.

The chain is built from TRBV15 and TRBJ2-3; D uncertain. CDR3 length: 15 amino acids. The V end was cut by 0 bases, the J end by 3 bases, with 10 bases between. CDR1 and CDR2 from the germline V gene are LNHNV and YYDKDF (reference sequence). This CDR3 is CATSREVLRTDTQYF. The CDR3 DNA reads as TGTGCCACCAGCAGAGAAGTTTTGCGGACAGATACGCAGTATTTT.

The chain links TRBV5-1 to TRBJ2-5; TRBD1 agrees at 7 bases. CDR3 length: 14 amino acids. The J segment lost 1 base and the V segment lost 3 bases, leaving 3 bases of the junction unmatched. CDR1 and CDR2 from the germline V gene are SGHRS and YFSETQ. The CDR3 reads CASSSGTAQETQYF. In DNA form, the CDR3 reads TGCGCCAGCAGCTCCGGGACAGCCCAAGAGACCCAGTACTTC.

This clone is a singleton in its sample. The chain uses TRBV7-9 and TRBJ2-5; D is perhaps TRBD2 (6 bases). The CDR3 length is 17 residues. V lost 2 bases and J lost 5, with 21 bases in between. Germline CDR1 is SEHNR and CDR2 is FQNEAQ (reference sequence). For the CDR3, the DNA is TGTGCCAGCAGCTTATTGAGGCGGGGTTCAAGAAGGGAGACCCAGTACTTC. Amino acid sequence: CASSLLRRGSRRETQYF.

DNA for the CDR3: TGTGCCAGCAGCCCCCGGCCGGGACTAGCGGGGCTAGGGGGGGAGCTGTTTTTT. Its translation: CASSPRPGLAGLGGELFF. The rearrangement joins TRBV7-2 to TRBJ2-2, with 13 bases fitting TRBD2. J lost 8 bases, V lost 5 bases, and 14 bases had no gene match. CDR1 and CDR2 (germline): SGHTA, FQGNSA. The CDR3 has 18 residues.

V is TRBV4-2 and J is TRBJ2-7, with a weak D call TRBD1 (6 bases). V was trimmed by 1 base and J by 0 bases, leaving 13 bases between them. There are 16 residues in the CDR3. Germline V gene sequence: CDR1 LGHNA, CDR2 YNFKEQ. CDR3: CASSQAAGQSSYEQYF. The CDR3 DNA reads as TGTGCCAGCAGCCAAGCGGCAGGACAGAGCTCCTACGAGCAGTACTTC.

CDR3 residues: CASSTATVPTEAFF. In DNA form, the CDR3 reads TGTGCCAGCAGTACCGCGACAGTCCCCACTGAAGCTTTCTTT. The chain couples TRBV28 to TRBJ1-1, with a tentative D call TRBD1 (5 bases). The length of the CDR3 is 14 residues. V was pared by 5 bases and J by 4 bases, with 14 bases between. Germline CDR1 and CDR2: MDHEN and SYDVKM.

The V call is TRBV7-9, the J call TRBJ2-3, with D possibly being TRBD1 (7 bases). The CDR3 extends over 15 amino acids. Germline loops: CDR1 SEHNR, CDR2 FQNEAQ (reference sequence). Trimming shortened V by 5 bases and J by 3 bases, and 15 bases separated the two germline ends. For the CDR3, the DNA is TGTGCCAGCAGCGCCCGGACAGGAGGGACAGATACGCAGTATTTT. It codes for CASSARTGGTDTQYF.

Regarding this clone: This sample also contains other DNA sequences that code for the same CDR3. The chain employs TRBV30 and TRBJ1-5; D gene unclear. Germline V gene sequence: CDR1 GTSNPN, CDR2 SVGIG (reference sequence). Trimming took off 4 bases at V and 3 bases at J, with 10 bases between the two ends. This CDR3 region has 13 residues. CDR3 in amino acids: CAWNDRSNQPQHF. CDR3 in DNA: TGTGCCTGGAACGACCGTTCCAATCAGCCCCAGCATTTT.

This sequence joins TRBV29-1 and TRBJ2-7; 8 positions match TRBD2. Trimming at V came to 6 bases and at J to 0 bases, leaving 10 bases not matched to a gene. The CDR3 contains 15 residues. Germline lookup yields CDR1 SQVTM and CDR2 ANQGSEA. CDR3 coding DNA: TGCAGCGTACTAAAACTAGCGGTAAGCTCCTACGAGCAGTACTTC. Its protein is CSVLKLAVSSYEQYF.

In regard to this clone: The junction departs from the called germline gene at one end, perhaps through a read error. The chain recombines TRBV7-8 with TRBJ1-5; 7 bases are a match to TRBD1. Germline CDR1 SGHVS, CDR2 FQNEAQ. This CDR3 is 15 amino acids long. This chain's CDR3 is CASSEGATPNRPQHF. The CDR3 DNA reads as TGTGCCAGCAGCGAGGGGGCCACCCCCAATCGGCCCCAGCATTTT.

V usage is TRBV29-1 and J usage is TRBJ1-2; 8 bases fit TRBD1. Germline V lookup: CDR1 SQVTM, CDR2 ANQGSEA. The trim removed 4 bases at V and 6 bases at J, leaving 1 base unmatched. The CDR3 consists of 11 residues. CDR3 sequence reads: CSVGTGNGYTF. The CDR3 DNA is TGCAGCGTTGGGACAGGGAATGGCTACACCTTC. Full variable domain (missing parts from reference TRBV29-1 and TRBJ1-2): SAVISQKPSRDICQRGTSLTIQCQVDSQVTMMFWYRQQPGQSLTLIATANQGSEATYESGFVIDKFPISRPNLTFSTLTVSNMSPEDSSIYLCSVGTGNGYTFGSGTRLTVV.

Only a few counts were recorded for this clone. The chain is built from TRBV6-5 and TRBJ2-3; 7 bases align to TRBD2. V lost 5 bases, J lost 4 bases, and 6 bases stayed unmatched. Per the germline V gene, CDR1 is MNHEY and CDR2 is SVGAGI. The CDR3 length is 14 residues. The CDR3 DNA reads as TGTGCCAGCAGTCGACTAGCTAGGGCAGATACGCAGTATTTT. Protein sequence: CASSRLARADTQYF.

The chain recombines TRBV29-1 with TRBJ1-1; D not certain. Trimming cost V 5 bases and J 0 bases, with 10 bases left between them. Looked up from germline, CDR1 is SQVTM and CDR2 is ANQGSEA. The CDR3 is 13 residues long. CDR3 sequence (DNA): TGCAGCGTTTCCTTACAGTTGAACACTGAAGCTTTCTTT. Its translation is CSVSLQLNTEAFF.

In regard to this clone: The junction shows a germline mismatch at one end, possibly a read error. This sample also contains other DNA sequences that code for the same CDR3. This sequence joins TRBV30 and TRBJ2-5; D gene uncertain. The CDR3 totals 11 residues. Germline V gene lookup returns CDR1 GTSNPN and CDR2 SVGIG (reference sequence). DNA of the CDR3: TGCGCCTGGAGCTTTACCGAGACCCAGTACTTC. Translating gives CAWSFTETQYF.

The chain employs TRBV6-5 and TRBJ1-4; perhaps TRBD1 as D (6 bases). Germline lookup yields CDR1 MNHEY and CDR2 SVGAGI. The CDR3 is 14 amino acids. Trimming took off 5 bases at V and 0 bases at J, with 7 bases between the two ends. The CDR3: CASSGQSTNEKLFF. CDR3 nucleotides: TGTGCCAGCAGTGGACAGTCAACTAATGAAAAACTGTTTTTT.

The rearrangement joins TRBV5-1 to TRBJ1-2; no clear D gene. The CDR3 contains 14 residues. V was clipped by 0 bases and J by 4 bases, with 10 bases between them. Germline V lookup: CDR1 SGHRS, CDR2 YFSETQ. The CDR3 here is CASSLEAGFYGYTF. CDR3 DNA: TGCGCCAGCAGCTTGGAGGCGGGGTTCTATGGCTACACCTTC.

This clone was found once. The chain recombines TRBV6-6 with TRBJ2-7, with D hard to call. CDR3 length: 12 residues. V was trimmed by 5 bases and J by 6 bases, leaving 11 bases between them. CDR1 is MNHNY and CDR2 is SVGAGI in the germline V gene (reference sequence). The DNA for the CDR3 is TGTGCCAGCAGTACATACAGTGGCGAGCAGTACTTC. This codes for CASSTYSGEQYF.

Only a few counts were recorded for this clone. This chain joins TRBV2 and TRBJ2-2, with D possibly matching TRBD2 (7 bases). Per germline, CDR1 SNHLY and CDR2 FYNNEI. Trimming stripped 6 bases from V and 5 bases from J, with 13 bases between. The CDR3 runs 14 residues. The DNA of the CDR3 is TGTGCCAGCAGCACGGGGGGCTGGACCGGGGAGCTGTTTTTT. As protein: CASSTGGWTGELFF.

This chain joins TRBV7-9 and TRBJ2-3; TRBD2 might be the D (5 bases). CDR1 and CDR2 (germline): SEHNR, FQNEAQ (reference sequence). This CDR3 region has 12 residues. Trimming removed 10 bases at V and 2 bases at J, with 10 bases between. CDR3 bases: TGTGCCACCGAGCGGTCCACAGATACGCAGTATTTT. It encodes CATERSTDTQYF.

V gene TRBV15 combines with J gene TRBJ2-3; 13 bases align to TRBD2. Germline CDR1 and CDR2: LNHNV and YYDKDF (reference sequence). This CDR3 has 16 amino acids. After removal of 4 bases from V and 4 bases from J, the junction contained 5 bases not matched to a gene. In DNA form, the CDR3 reads TGTGCCACCAGCACTACTAGCGGGGGGGCATCAGATACGCAGTATTTT. Residues: CATSTTSGGASDTQYF.

The chain is built from TRBV7-8 and TRBJ2-7; D is perhaps TRBD1 (6 bases). This CDR3 region has 17 residues. V shed 2 bases and J shed 4 bases, with 21 bases lying between them. Germline V gives CDR1 SGHVS, CDR2 FQNEAQ. In nucleotides, the CDR3 is TGTGCCAGCAGCTTAAGGCAGGGGATTAGGTCGCAGTACGAGCAGTACTTC. Its protein product is CASSLRQGIRSQYEQYF.

V gene TRBV2 combines with J gene TRBJ1-4; 7 bases match TRBD1. CDR3 length: 15 amino acids. Germline CDR1 reads SNHLY; CDR2 reads FYNNEI. V dropped 5 bases and J dropped 3; count of bases not matched to a gene: 6. The CDR3 sequence is CASSPTGRANEKLFF. CDR3 bases: TGTGCCAGCAGTCCGACAGGGAGAGCTAATGAAAAACTGTTTTTT.

This clone has a handful of counts. The chain couples TRBV29-1 to TRBJ2-5, with D maybe TRBD2 (5 bases). Germline V gene data show CDR1 as SQVTM and CDR2 as ANQGSEA. V was pared by 3 bases and J by 8 bases, with 7 bases between. The CDR3 covers 10 residues. The CDR3 sequence is CSVEEVTQYF. The CDR3 DNA sequence: TGCAGCGTTGAGGAGGTAACCCAGTACTTC.